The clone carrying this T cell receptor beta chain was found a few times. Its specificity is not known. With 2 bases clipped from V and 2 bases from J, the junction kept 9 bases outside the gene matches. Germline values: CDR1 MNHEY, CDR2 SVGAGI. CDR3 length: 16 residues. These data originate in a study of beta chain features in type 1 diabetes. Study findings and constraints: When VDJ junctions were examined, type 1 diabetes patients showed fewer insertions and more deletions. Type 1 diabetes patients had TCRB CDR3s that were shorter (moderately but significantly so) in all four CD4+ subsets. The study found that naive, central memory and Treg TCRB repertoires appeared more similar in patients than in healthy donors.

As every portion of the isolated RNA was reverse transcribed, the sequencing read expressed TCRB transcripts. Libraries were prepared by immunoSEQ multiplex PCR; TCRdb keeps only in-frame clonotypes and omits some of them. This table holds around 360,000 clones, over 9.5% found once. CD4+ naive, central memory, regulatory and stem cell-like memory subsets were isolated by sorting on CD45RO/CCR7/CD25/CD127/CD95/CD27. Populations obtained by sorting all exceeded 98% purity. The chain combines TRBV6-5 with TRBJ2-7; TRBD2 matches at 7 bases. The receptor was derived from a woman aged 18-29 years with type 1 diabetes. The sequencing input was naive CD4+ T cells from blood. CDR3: CASSYTGSGNPYEQYF. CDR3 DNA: TGTGCCAGCAGTTACACCGGGAGCGGGAACCCCTACGAGCAGTACTTC.